The 16 T cell receptor beta chains presented below share a single source sample, sequenced in a study of regulatory T cells in long-lasting Graves disease. Arm-PCR of CDR3 regions and iRepertoire HTBI primers were used to build TCR beta libraries. Each CDR3 protein is one row after TCRdb ran MiXCR on the multiplex PCR reads. The table shows about 500,000 distinct CDR3 sequences, with 12% occurring only once. Time point meaning: newly diagnosed GD, antithyroid drugs for less than 3 months. Making the TCR library involved RNA that had been extracted from PBMCs. These data also formed part of another study, on T cells in Graves' hyperthyroidism and ophthalmopathy.

Sequencing was performed on peripheral blood mononuclear cells (PBMCs), taken at new diagnosis, from a patient treated with antithyroid drugs. The receptors here all came from a woman aged 25 to 39 with Graves disease.

This clonotype has ten or more counts. This chain uses TRBV28 with TRBJ2-7; 10 positions match TRBD2. The junction had 16 bases not matched to a gene; V was cut back by 4 bases and J by 7 bases. From germline, CDR1 is MDHEN and CDR2 SYDVKM. The CDR3 is made up of 17 amino acids. The CDR3 is CASSSPLTSGKVREQYF. Here the CDR3 DNA reads TGTGCCAGCAGTTCACCCCTTACTAGCGGGAAGGTGAGGGAGCAGTACTTC.

This clonotype showed up many times. This chain uses TRBV2 with TRBJ1-4, with D hard to call. The CDR3 has 16 residues. In germline, CDR1 is SNHLY, CDR2 FYNNEI. The V end lost 4 bases, the J end lost 3 bases, and 15 bases lay between the germline ends. Here the CDR3 reads CASSGGWRRANEKLFF. CDR3 coding DNA: TGTGCCAGCAGTGGGGGTTGGAGGAGGGCTAATGAAAAACTGTTTTTT.

The V and J genes are TRBV20-1 and TRBJ1-4, with unresolved D. The CDR3 sequence is 12 residues long. Looked up from germline, CDR1 is DFQATT and CDR2 is SNEGSKA (reference sequence). Between the trimmed V and J ends, which lost 6 bases and 7 bases, there was a span of 12 bases. CDR3 nucleotide sequence: TGCAGTGCAGTCCGAGGGAGTGAAAAACTGTTTTTT. Translated: CSAVRGSEKLFF.

This clonotype has at least ten counts. The chain is built from TRBV6-2 or TRBV6-3 and TRBJ2-1; 9 nucleotides match TRBD2. V was clipped by 7 bases and J by 4 bases; unmatched bases: 11. Germline V gene data show CDR1 as MNHEY and CDR2 as SVGEGT. This CDR3 is 16 amino acids long. CDR3 region: CASIFLASGGYNEQFF. DNA for the CDR3: TGTGCCAGCATTTTCCTCGCAAGCGGGGGGTACAATGAGCAGTTCTTC.

There are many counts of this clonotype. J is TRBJ2-7 and V is TRBV11-1; TRBD2 aligns across 7 bases. V shed 5 bases and J 6 bases; nucleotides not matched to a gene: 16. Germline CDR1 is SGHAT and CDR2 is FQDESV (reference sequence). CDR3 size: 16 residues. The CDR3 DNA reads TGTGCCAGCAGCCCTCGATTTGGGAGGGAAATGTTCGAGCAGTACTTC. This translates into CASSPRFGREMFEQYF.

This clonotype was counted at least ten times. The chain couples TRBV7-2 to TRBJ2-3; the D gene is possibly TRBD2 (5 bases). Trimming removed 1 base at V and 0 bases at J, with 8 bases between. Germline V gene data show CDR1 as SGHTA and CDR2 as FQGNSA. The CDR3 is made up of 15 amino acids. CDR3 in amino acids: CASSLDWTSTDTQYF. Here the CDR3 DNA reads TGTGCCAGCAGCTTAGATTGGACTAGCACAGATACGCAGTATTTT.

At least ten counts were recorded for this clonotype. The V call is TRBV12-3 or TRBV12-4, the J call TRBJ1-1, with D unresolved. V was shortened by 3 bases and J by 3 bases, with 17 bases between the two germline ends. The CDR3 loop spans 16 amino acids. The CDR3 DNA follows: TGTGCCAGCAGTTTCGTAGTGGTGGTAGAGGACACTGAAGCTTTCTTT. Residues: CASSFVVVVEDTEAFF.

This clonotype was counted between two and nine times. The rearrangement joins TRBV10-3 to TRBJ2-5; either TRBD1 or TRBD2 may fit D (6 bases each). V lost 5 bases, J lost 3 bases, and 13 bases lay in between. Germline V gene lookup returns CDR1 ENHRY and CDR2 SYGVKD. The CDR3 consists of 14 residues. CDR3 sequence: CAISRGAMEETQYF. The CDR3 coding sequence is TGTGCCATCAGTAGGGGGGCTATGGAAGAGACCCAGTACTTC.

This clonotype has at least ten counts. V and J are TRBV3-1 and TRBJ2-7; a weak D match, TRBD2 (5 bases). This CDR3 has 13 residues. Germline-derived CDR1 and CDR2 are LGHDT and YNNKEL (reference sequence). Trimming removed 4 bases at V and 9 bases at J, with 16 bases between. This CDR3 reads CASSPSGRLGQYF. The CDR3 nucleotides read TGTGCCAGCAGCCCCAGCGGCCGCCTCGGGCAGTACTTC.

The V gene is TRBV7-9, the J gene TRBJ2-4, with D perhaps matching TRBD2 (5 bases). Per the germline V gene, CDR1 is SEHNR and CDR2 is FQNEAQ (reference sequence). V gave up 0 bases and J gave up 4 bases, with 16 bases separating them. The CDR3 sequence is 17 residues long. The CDR3 loop is CASSLAVGDPGKNIQYF. The CDR3 bases are TGTGCCAGCAGCTTAGCCGTCGGGGATCCGGGTAAAAACATTCAGTACTTC.

This clonotype showed up many times. The V call is TRBV14, the J call TRBJ1-1; a weak D match, TRBD1 (6 bases). Trimming removed 2 bases at V and 1 base at J, with 17 bases between. Germline assignment: CDR1 SGHDN and CDR2 FVKESK. CDR3 size: 17 residues. In DNA, the CDR3 is TGTGCCAGCAGCCAAAAACAGGGTTATGGTTGGAACACTGAAGCTTTCTTT. This gives the protein CASSQKQGYGWNTEAFF.

V and J are TRBV2 and TRBJ2-1; D unclear. V lost 7 bases, J lost 0 bases, and 10 bases lay in between. CDR3 size: 14 residues. The germline gives CDR1 SNHLY, CDR2 FYNNEI. The CDR3 region is CASMVESSYNEQFF. Written as DNA, the CDR3 is TGTGCCAGCATGGTGGAGAGCTCCTACAATGAGCAGTTCTTC.

This clonotype was seen a handful of times. The V gene is TRBV27, the J gene TRBJ2-7, with 7 positions matching TRBD2. Germline V gives CDR1 MNHEY, CDR2 SMNVEV (reference sequence). With V trimmed by 3 bases and J by 3 bases, 8 bases remained unmatched. This CDR3 comprises 15 residues. CDR3 sequence reads: CASSFRRGVVYEQYF. The CDR3 DNA follows: TGTGCCAGCAGTTTCCGCCGGGGGGTTGTCTACGAGCAGTACTTC.

This clonotype was seen repeatedly, ten times or more. This sequence joins TRBV11-1 and TRBJ2-7; D is uncertain. Germline CDR1 is SGHAT and CDR2 is FQDESV (reference sequence). V was shortened by 5 bases and J by 2 bases, with 10 bases between the two germline ends. This CDR3 is built from 13 residues. The DNA of the CDR3 is TGTGCCAGCAGCAGAAGGGAAGCCTACGAGCAGTACTTC. Protein sequence: CASSRREAYEQYF.

This clonotype was seen more than once but under ten times. One junction end does not reproduce the germline sequence, and a read error may be involved. V and J are TRBV27 and TRBJ2-1, with 14 bases fitting TRBD2. CDR3 size: 14 residues. Germline CDR1 reads MNHEY; CDR2 reads SMNVEV (reference sequence). The CDR3, as DNA: TGTGTCAGCACGACTAGCGGGAGGGCCGGTGAGCAGTTCTTC. This encodes CVSTTSGRAGEQFF.

Ten or more counts support this clonotype. The chain carries TRBV2 and TRBJ1-3; D not resolved. The CDR3 runs to 16 residues. Trimming pared 7 bases from V and 0 bases from J, leaving 16 bases between. Per germline, CDR1 SNHLY and CDR2 FYNNEI. The CDR3 region is CASTTPGLNSGNTIYF. Here the CDR3 DNA reads TGTGCCAGCACCACACCCGGGTTAAACTCTGGAAACACCATATATTTT.